The next 10 T cell receptor beta chains were all read from a single sample in a study of CD8+ T cells in alopecia areata. It was cDNA, reverse transcribed from extracted RNA, that served as the sequencing template. The method was immunoSEQ multiplex PCR; TCRdb's version includes in-frame clones alone and lacks a portion of them. The table includes 90,000 to 150,000 clones, about 54% detected once. Treatment given: oral pan-JAK inhibitor, 5-10 mg twice daily. The input for sequencing was CD8+ T cells sorted from blood, taken at week 4, from a patient treated with tofacitinib. These receptors all stem from a human donor with alopecia areata.

This clone came up a few times. This CDR3 reads CAWSLTGNQPQHF. DNA of the CDR3: TGTGCCTGGAGTCTAACAGGGAATCAGCCCCAGCATTTT. This chain links TRBV30 with TRBJ1-5; possibly TRBD1 for D (6 bases). The ends were cut back, 2 bases at V and 4 bases at J, with 9 bases in the middle. This CDR3 has 13 residues. The germline V gene has CDR1 GTSNPN and CDR2 SVGIG (reference sequence). The full variable domain, rest sourced from reference TRBV30 and TRBJ1-5, is SQTIHQWPATLVQPVGSPLSLECTVEGTSNPNLYWYRQAAGRGLQLLFYSVGIGQISSEVPQNLSASRPQDRQFILSSKKLLLSDSGFYLCAWSLTGNQPQHFGDGTRLSIL.

This clone was seen a few times. V usage is TRBV5-4 and J usage is TRBJ2-7; D is perhaps TRBD2 (7 bases). Trimming took 1 base from V and 2 from J, leaving 13 bases between them. CDR1 SGHNT and CDR2 YYREEE come from the germline V gene (reference sequence). The length of the CDR3 is 15 residues. CDR3 DNA sequence: TGTGCCAGCAGCTTGTGGGGCGGGGGCCCCTACGAGCAGTACTTC. Protein sequence: CASSLWGGGPYEQYF. The full variable domain, completed using reference TRBV5-4 and TRBJ2-7, is ETGVTQSPTHLIKTRGQQVTLRCSSQSGHNTVSWYQQALGQGPQFIFQYYREEENGRGNFPPRFSGLQFPNYSSELNVNALELDDSALYLCASSLWGGGPYEQYFGPGTRLTVT.

The CDR3 here is CASSSRTAGGYEQYF. CDR3 in DNA: TGTGCCAGCAGCTCTAGGACGGCAGGGGGCTACGAGCAGTACTTC. The gene calls are TRBV7-8 and TRBJ2-7; TRBD1 aligns across 7 bases. V gave up 4 bases and J gave up 3 bases; unmatched junction bases: 9. The length of the CDR3 is 15 residues. Germline CDR1 reads SGHVS; CDR2 reads FQNEAQ.

The chain couples TRBV27 to TRBJ2-7, with D unresolved. Trimming removed 1 base at V and 3 bases at J, with 10 bases between. There are 14 residues in the CDR3. Looked up from germline, CDR1 is MNHEY and CDR2 is SMNVEV (reference sequence). The CDR3 reads CASSLFAVNYEQYF. The CDR3 nucleotides are TGTGCCAGCAGTTTATTCGCCGTGAACTACGAGCAGTACTTC.

The chain combines TRBV9 with TRBJ2-1; 7 bases are shared with TRBD2. The CDR3 spans 14 residues. The V segment lost 4 bases and the J segment 4 bases; nucleotides outside the gene matches: 5. CDR1 is SGDLS and CDR2 is YYNGEE in the germline V gene. CDR3 DNA sequence: TGTGCCAGCAGCCCTGGGGGGGTTTACAATGAGCAGTTCTTC. This encodes CASSPGGVYNEQFF.

V is TRBV30 and J is TRBJ1-1, with D uncertain. The CDR3 has 15 amino acids. V was clipped by 0 bases and J by 2 bases, with 13 bases between them. In germline, CDR1 is GTSNPN, CDR2 SVGIG (reference sequence). CDR3 DNA: TGTGCCTGGAGTGTACTAGAACCGAGTAACACTGAAGCTTTCTTT. The encoded protein is CAWSVLEPSNTEAFF. The complete variable domain, with remaining parts taken from reference TRBV30 and TRBJ1-1, reads SQTIHQWPATLVQPVGSPLSLECTVEGTSNPNLYWYRQAAGRGLQLLFYSVGIGQISSEVPQNLSASRPQDRQFILSSKKLLLSDSGFYLCAWSVLEPSNTEAFFGQGTRLTVV.

The table lists this clone with a few counts. The rearrangement links TRBV9 to TRBJ2-3, with 9 bases that match TRBD2. There are 15 residues in the CDR3. Germline values: CDR1 SGDLS, CDR2 YYNGEE. Trimming cost V 7 bases and J 2 bases; bases outside gene matches: 8. The CDR3 loop reads CASSDSGGPTDTQYF. CDR3 DNA sequence: TGTGCCAGCTCCGATAGCGGGGGCCCCACAGATACGCAGTATTTT.

This sequence joins TRBV13 and TRBJ2-1; no definite D call. Germline values: CDR1 PRHDT, CDR2 FYEKMQ (reference sequence). This CDR3 has 14 amino acids. V lost 5 bases, J lost 7 bases, and 15 bases lay in between. The CDR3 DNA sequence: TGTGCCAGCAGCCCGAGTGGTTTCGGGAATGAGCAGTTCTTC. Translated, it gives CASSPSGFGNEQFF.

The genes are TRBV6-6 and TRBJ1-1, with D perhaps TRBD1 (5 bases). Trimming removed 4 bases from V and 4 bases from J, with 16 bases in between. Germline V gene sequence: CDR1 MNHNY, CDR2 SVGAGI (reference sequence). The CDR3 is 15 amino acids. The CDR3 spells CASSSVEGKGTEAFF. CDR3 DNA sequence: TGTGCCAGCAGTTCCGTTGAGGGGAAGGGCACTGAAGCTTTCTTT.

The chain employs TRBV9 and TRBJ2-5; possibly TRBD2 for D (5 bases). Germline V gene sequence: CDR1 SGDLS, CDR2 YYNGEE. The V end was cut by 4 bases, the J end by 2 bases, with 12 bases between. The CDR3 contains 14 residues. The CDR3 nucleotides are TGTGCCAGCAGCTCAGACGGGGAGCAAGAGACCCAGTACTTC. Protein: CASSSDGEQETQYF.